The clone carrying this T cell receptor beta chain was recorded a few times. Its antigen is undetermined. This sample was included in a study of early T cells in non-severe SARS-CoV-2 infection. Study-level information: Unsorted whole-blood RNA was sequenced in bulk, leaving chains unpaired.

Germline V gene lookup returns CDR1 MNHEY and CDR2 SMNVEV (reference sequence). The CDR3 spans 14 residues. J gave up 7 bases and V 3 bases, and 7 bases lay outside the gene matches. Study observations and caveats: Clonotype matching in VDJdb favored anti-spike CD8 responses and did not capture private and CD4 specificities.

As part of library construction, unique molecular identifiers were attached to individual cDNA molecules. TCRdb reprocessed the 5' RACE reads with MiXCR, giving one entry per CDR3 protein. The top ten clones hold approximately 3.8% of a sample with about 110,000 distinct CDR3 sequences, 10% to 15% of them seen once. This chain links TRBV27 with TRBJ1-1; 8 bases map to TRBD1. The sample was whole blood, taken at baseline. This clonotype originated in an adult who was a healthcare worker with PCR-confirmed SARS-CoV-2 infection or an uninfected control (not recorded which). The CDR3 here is CASSLQGATLEAFF. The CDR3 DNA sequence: TGTGCCAGCAGTTTGCAGGGGGCGACCCTTGAAGCTTTCTTT.